The 8 T cell receptor beta chains listed next were all sequenced from one sample in a study of tumor and adjacent non-tumor tissue in lung cancer. The library came from three nested PCR rounds adapted from ARM-PCR protocols. TCRdb re-called the multiplex PCR reads with MiXCR, one entry per CDR3 protein. The data contain roughly 74,000 distinct CDR3 sequences, around 80% of them seen just once; the ten biggest clones take up about two fifths. This sample's RNA came from whole unsorted tissue. More than 3 cm separated this lung sample from the edge of the tumor. Source material: distant non-tumor lung tissue. These receptors originate from a man between 65 and 79 years old with non-small cell lung cancer.

Comment on this clonotype: At one end, the junction sequence differs from germline, possibly due to a read error. The V and J genes are TRBV4-2 and TRBJ1-4; D possibly corresponds to TRBD1 (5 bases). Per the germline V gene, CDR1 is LGHNA and CDR2 is YNFKEQ. The CDR3 is made up of 17 amino acids. CDR3 coding DNA: TGTCCCAGCAGCCAAGTACAGTTGGGGGTAGCAAATGAAAAACTGTTTTTT. Its translation is CPSSQVQLGVANEKLFF.

With regard to this clonotype: At one boundary the junction diverges from the germline segment, which might be a read error. The chain has TRBV6-5 and TRBJ2-6; D perhaps matches TRBD1 (6 bases). The CDR3 runs to 18 residues. CDR1 MNHEY and CDR2 SVGAGI come from the germline V gene. CDR3 bases: TGTTCCAGCAGCCAGCAAGGGGGAGCCGGCTCTGGGGCCAACATCCTGACTTTC. Its translation is CSSSQQGGAGSGANILTF.

A note on this clonotype: Being one base from a much bigger clone, this may be a read error. The rearrangement uses TRBV30 and TRBJ1-6; 8 nucleotides match TRBD1. CDR3 length: 14 amino acids. Germline V gene sequence: CDR1 GTSNPN, CDR2 SVGIG (reference sequence). The CDR3 region is CAWSRGQDNSTLHF. DNA for the CDR3: TGTGCCTGGAGCCGGGGACAGGATAATTCAACCCTCCACTTT.

This rearrangement joins TRBV29-1 to TRBJ2-2; TRBD1 matches at 10 bases. Looked up from germline, CDR1 is SQVTM and CDR2 is ANQGSEA. This CDR3 spans 14 amino acids. V was clipped by 6 bases and J by 17 bases; unmatched bases: 18. The chain's CDR3 is CSVGDRGYTGGLFF. As DNA, the CDR3 is TGCAGCGTGGGGGACAGGGGATACACCGGGGGGCTCTTTTTT.

A note on this clonotype: A much larger clonotype is one base distant, so this may be a read error. The CDR3 is CAWSRGTWLYF. Here the CDR3 DNA reads TGTGCCTGGAGTAGGGGGACTTGGCTGTATTTT. The chain combines TRBV30 with TRBJ2-3; D may be TRBD1 or TRBD2 (6 bases each). V was shortened by 2 bases and J by 14 bases, with 14 bases between the two germline ends. This CDR3 is 11 amino acids long. Germline loops: CDR1 GTSNPN, CDR2 SVGIG (reference sequence).

V usage is TRBV4-1 and J usage is TRBJ2-7, with D possibly called TRBD1 or TRBD2 (5 bases each). Trimming left V 0 bases short and J 2 bases short, with 11 bases between. CDR3 length equals 15 residues. Germline CDR1 is MGHRA and CDR2 is YSYEKL. CDR3 in amino acids: CASSQDGTLTYEQYF. The CDR3 DNA sequence: TGCGCCAGCAGCCAAGATGGGACCCTCACCTACGAGCAGTACTTC.

Turning to this clonotype: One end of the junction fails to match germline, which may point to a read error. The chain combines TRBV12-3 or TRBV12-4 with TRBJ2-2, with D tentatively TRBD2 (5 bases). This CDR3 region has 15 residues. CDR3: CASSLQHGNAGELFF. CDR3 in DNA: TGTGCCAGCAGTCTCCAACATGGTAACGCCGGGGAGCTGTTCTTT.

In its sample, this clonotype was seen once. At one end, the junction sequence differs from germline, possibly due to a read error. CDR3 loop: CASSRRTGTGKTIYF. The CDR3 DNA follows: TGCGCCAGCAGCCGTCGGACAGGGACTGGAAAGACCATATATTTT. The chain links TRBV5-1 to TRBJ1-3; 8 bases fit TRBD1. This CDR3 has 15 amino acids. Looked up from germline, CDR1 is SGHRS and CDR2 is YFSETQ.